One sample yielded the 15 T cell receptor beta chains listed below, sequenced in a study of T cell responses to AZD1222 COVID-19 vaccine. Assay: immunoSEQ multiplex PCR; the TCRdb copy retains only in-frame clones and omits some. The table lists roughly 110,000 clones, about 87% of them singletons. The input for sequencing was peripheral blood, taken 28 days after the second AZD1222 dose. The receptor set was obtained from an adult who received the AZD1222 COVID-19 vaccine.

The rearrangement joins TRBV6-5 to TRBJ2-7; D may be TRBD1 (6 bases). This CDR3 has 12 amino acids. Germline CDR1 reads MNHEY; CDR2 reads SVGAGI. With 6 bases removed from V and 4 bases from J, the gap between germline ends came to 10 bases. The CDR3 DNA follows: TGTGCCAGCAGGTCGCAGGGGTACGAGCAGTACTTC. Encoded protein: CASRSQGYEQYF.

The V gene is TRBV11-2, the J gene TRBJ1-1; D uncertain. This CDR3 is built from 14 residues. Germline V gene lookup returns CDR1 SGHAT and CDR2 FQNNGV. The germline V and J ends were trimmed by 5 bases and 4 bases, with 14 bases remaining between them. Here the CDR3 DNA reads TGTGCCAGCAGCGCTAGGGCGGCGGGCACTGAAGCTTTCTTT. This gives the protein CASSARAAGTEAFF.

V and J are TRBV12-3 or TRBV12-4 and TRBJ2-1; D is perhaps TRBD1 (6 bases). CDR3 length: 13 amino acids. V lost 3 bases, J lost 8 bases, and 11 bases lay in between. CDR3 nucleotide sequence: TGTGCCAGCAGTTTTCAGGGGATCGATGAGCAGTTCTTC. It encodes CASSFQGIDEQFF.

The chain combines TRBV27 with TRBJ1-1; no definite D call. Trimming took 0 bases from V and 3 from J, leaving 8 bases between them. The CDR3 loop spans 14 amino acids. CDR1 and CDR2 (germline): MNHEY, SMNVEV (reference sequence). The CDR3 protein is CASSLSGGDTEAFF. CDR3 nucleotide sequence: TGTGCCAGCAGTTTATCTGGTGGCGACACTGAAGCTTTCTTT.

This rearrangement joins TRBV5-5 to TRBJ1-1; TRBD1 is a possible D gene (6 bases). V lost 4 bases, J lost 10 bases, and 17 bases lay in between. The germline gives CDR1 SGHKS, CDR2 YYEKEE (reference sequence). The CDR3 is 13 amino acids. The CDR3 spells CASSLRDNWGAFF. Written as DNA, the CDR3 is TGTGCCAGCAGCCTCCGGGACAACTGGGGAGCTTTCTTT.

The rearrangement links TRBV5-1 to TRBJ1-4; the D is unclear. Looked up from germline, CDR1 is SGHRS and CDR2 is YFSETQ. The CDR3 is 14 amino acids. V was trimmed by 0 bases and J by 3 bases, leaving 6 bases between them. The CDR3 bases are TGCGCCAGCAGCTTGGTGGCAGCTAATGAAAAACTGTTTTTT. This encodes CASSLVAANEKLFF.

The CDR3 DNA reads as TGTGCCAGCAGTGGGGCCTTATCCAATGAGCAGTTCTTC. Amino acids: CASSGALSNEQFF. This chain joins TRBV2 and TRBJ2-1, with D hard to call. Germline-derived CDR1 and CDR2 are SNHLY and FYNNEI. Trimming shortened V by 4 bases and J by 6 bases, and 10 bases separated the two germline ends. The length of the CDR3 is 13 residues.

V gene TRBV15 combines with J gene TRBJ1-2, with D uncertain. The V and J ends lost 2 bases and 4 bases respectively, with 20 bases between them. From germline, CDR1 is LNHNV and CDR2 YYDKDF (reference sequence). The CDR3 is 17 residues long. CDR3 coding DNA: TGTGCCACCAGCAGATCCCCAACGGCGCGGGATGGCTATGGCTACACCTTC. The encoded protein is CATSRSPTARDGYGYTF.

This rearrangement joins TRBV29-1 to TRBJ1-1; D is uncertain. This CDR3 has 13 residues. Trimming cost V 1 base and J 1 base, with 7 bases left between them. Germline V gives CDR1 SQVTM, CDR2 ANQGSEA. DNA for the CDR3: TGCAGCGTTGAAGGGCGTCCGAACACTGAAGCTTTCTTT. This sequence encodes CSVEGRPNTEAFF.

About this clone: The same CDR3 is also encoded by other DNA sequences in this sample. The chain recombines TRBV27 with TRBJ1-1, with a tentative D call TRBD1 (6 bases). Germline assignment: CDR1 MNHEY and CDR2 SMNVEV (reference sequence). This CDR3 spans 13 amino acids. V lost 2 bases, J lost 5 bases, and 9 bases lay in between. CDR3 amino acids: CASSLARGTEAFF. In nucleotides, the CDR3 is TGTGCCAGCAGTTTAGCCAGGGGAACTGAAGCTTTCTTT.

This clone was seen only once. The chain has TRBV28 and TRBJ1-4; tentatively, D is TRBD1 (6 bases). CDR1 is MDHEN, CDR2 SYDVKM, per germline. The CDR3 is 18 amino acids. The V end lost 5 bases, the J end lost 7 bases, and 26 bases lay between the germline ends. Written as DNA, the CDR3 is TGTGCCAGCAGTCCCGCGCAGGGGTCATCCTTCATCGGTGAAAAACTGTTTTTT. Residues: CASSPAQGSSFIGEKLFF.

This rearrangement joins TRBV2 to TRBJ2-2; 8 nucleotides agree with TRBD1. The CDR3 is 18 amino acids. Germline lookup yields CDR1 SNHLY and CDR2 FYNNEI. Trimming removed 2 bases from V and 0 bases from J; junction bases left unmatched: 8. In DNA form, the CDR3 reads TGTGCCAGCAGTGAAACCCCGACAGGGGCCCCGAACACCGGGGAGCTGTTTTTT. This sequence encodes CASSETPTGAPNTGELFF.

The rearrangement uses TRBV18 and TRBJ2-7; no firm D call. Germline V gives CDR1 KGHSH, CDR2 LQKENI. The CDR3 runs 12 residues. Trimming left V 6 bases short and J 5 bases short, with 11 bases between. The CDR3 nucleotides are TGTGCCAGCTCCCTCCTTCAGGACGAGCAGTACTTC. Translation: CASSLLQDEQYF.

J is TRBJ1-5 and V is TRBV4-2; 7 bases are shared with TRBD1. The trim removed 0 bases at V and 6 bases at J, leaving 5 bases unmatched. The germline gives CDR1 LGHNA, CDR2 YNFKEQ. The CDR3 is 15 residues long. CDR3 sequence: CASSQDLTGVQPQHF. The CDR3 DNA is TGTGCCAGCAGCCAAGATCTTACAGGGGTTCAGCCCCAGCATTTT.

J is TRBJ1-3 and V is TRBV5-1; perhaps TRBD1 as D (5 bases). This CDR3 comprises 17 residues. V lost 3 bases, J lost 4 bases, and 20 bases lay in between. Germline V gene lookup returns CDR1 SGHRS and CDR2 YFSETQ. The CDR3 bases are TGCGCCAGCAGCTCGTCTGGGACGGGTGGGTCCGGAAACACCATATATTTT. Residues: CASSSSGTGGSGNTIYF.